The following is a T cell receptor (beta chain) sequence with its context. The data stem from a study of blood T cell repertoires in COVID-19. Repertoires were generated with immunoSEQ multiplex PCR, while TCRdb's copy carries only in-frame clones and drops some. There are roughly 520,000 clones in the sample; around 89% occur only once, and 1.8% lies in the top ten. CDR1 is GTSNPN, CDR2 SVGIG, per germline (reference sequence). This CDR3 contains 17 residues. V gave up 2 bases and J gave up 6 bases; unmatched junction bases: 13. The gene calls are TRBV30 and TRBJ2-2; 9 bases match TRBD2. The sequenced material came from PBMCs or T cells enriched from blood (not recorded which). The receptor was derived from a woman in her thirties or forties who had recovered from COVID-19. The CDR3 protein is CAWSSLAGLPRAGELFF. DNA of the CDR3: TGTGCCTGGAGTTCGCTAGCGGGGCTGCCTAGGGCCGGGGAGCTGTTTTTT.